This entry features one T cell receptor beta chain sequence. No antigen is known for it. No base qualities exist here, and no much larger clone lies one base off it. The immunoSEQ Assay, a bias-controlled multiplex PCR, was used to amplify TCRbeta CDR3 regions from genomic DNA. The original methods were these. The number of nucleated cells in each sample was estimated from the amplification of reference gene primers within the assay. To quantify the absolute abundance of each unique TCRbeta CDR3 rearrangement, sequence reads were collapsed and filtered. For each sample, productive Simpson clonality was calculated by taking the square root of Simpson's diversity index across productive rearrangements. What TCRdb holds here is the immuneACCESS table cut down to in-frame rearrangements. Part of the clones is not present; checked against another copy, under half of the missing clones reflect an unresolved V gene, and the others are unexplained. V and J calls and clone size are given by that table; D and trimming were obtained from the DNA. The sample table lists over 300,000 clones, roughly 90% of them with a count of one. Approximately 0.96% of the sample comes from the top ten.

Reading from cysteine to phenylalanine, the CDR3 counts 14 amino acids. Only the CDR3 portion is preserved as DNA: 42 bases, with reading frame beginning at the first base. V loses 7 bases at its end and J loses 10 bases; junction bases beyond the gene matches: 12. The germline V gene (reference sequence) sets CDR1 to WNHNN and CDR2 to SYGVQD. The data derive from a study of blood T cell repertoires in COVID-19 (dated by TCRdb to the early 2020s). A note on the overall study: Collaborator samples came from the United States, Italy and Spain and covered acute and convalescent phases of COVID-19. The material from the prospective study consisted of cDNA or gDNA derived from T cells, B-cell-depleted T cells, or PBMCs. The dataset comprised deeply sampled blood TCRbeta repertoires from subjects exposed to, actively infected with, or recovered from COVID-19. Samples came from the ongoing ImmuneRACE study (first 160 participants) plus 1,254 subjects from 6 global collaborators. Nearly every sample came with metadata listing a de-identified subject ID, COVID-19 status, age in years and sex. Where HLA class I and class II types were available, the types were taken from metadata supplied by the sample provider, not from assay-based typing. The repertoires were made available in a free public database intended to serve as a resource for research on the immune response to SARS-CoV-2. Study-wide findings and limitations: The amount of clinical and demographic metadata varied by source and participant and was provided uncurated.

In the prospective study, participants were roughly 18 to 95 years old, resided in about two dozen geographic areas of the United States, and were enrolled through a virtual design. To assign participants to cohorts, the prospective study relied on clinical history that participants themselves reported in a screening survey and a study questionnaire. In the prospective study, whole blood, serum and a nasopharyngeal or oropharyngeal swab were collected from each participant by mobile phlebotomists. Additional blood draws and questionnaires over an approximately two-month period could optionally be provided by prospective study participants. Prospective study blood samples were shipped either frozen or at room temperature before DNA extraction.

Here the chain combines TRBV10-1 and TRBJ2-3; 9 bases in the junction line up with TRBD2. Sequencing was carried out using PBMCs or T cells enriched from blood (not recorded which). The receptor's source is a woman in her thirties with acute COVID-19. Read as DNA, the sequence is TGCGCCAGCACGCCGGGACTAGCTTTGTCCGCGCAGTATTTT. It translates to CASTPGLALSAQYF.